A selection of T cell receptor beta chains follows, all from one sample in a study of T cell repertoires in cytomegalovirus infection. TCRdb redid the calling of the reads with MiXCR, one entry per CDR3 protein. Of a few hundred thousand distinct CDR3 sequences listed, more than 8% were seen once; the top ten hold approximately 4.7%. The sequenced sample was PBMCs. These receptors were collected from a human donor in good health (CMV status not recorded). Some clones in this sample may be carry-over from other donors' samples. Both conserved end residues are part of each CDR3. The D gene is left open where the match is weak. Clone size is not always given. Where it is, it says once, few, many or a class for expanded clones.

v_call	clone_size	j_call	d_call	cdr3_aa	cdr3_nt
TRBV5-4	few	TRBJ2-3	TRBD2	CASSLDLRGTLTDTQYF	TGTGCCAGCAGCTTGGATTTGCGGGGGACTCTCACAGATACGCAGTATTTT
TRBV15	few	TRBJ1-2	-	CATSRDRKSDSLHGYTF	TGTGCCACCAGCAGAGATCGAAAGTCTGACAGCCTCCATGGCTACACCTTC
TRBV2	-	TRBJ2-1	TRBD1	CASRSTGEYNEQFF	TGTGCCAGCAGATCGACAGGGGAGTACAATGAGCAGTTCTTC
TRBV6-6	-	TRBJ1-1	TRBD1	CASSYPRTGNTEAFF	TGTGCCAGCAGTTACCCGAGGACAGGGAACACTGAAGCTTTCTTT
TRBV4-2	many	TRBJ2-3	TRBD1	CASSRGRVDTQYF	TGTGCCAGCAGCAGGGGGCGCGTAGATACGCAGTATTTT
TRBV18	-	TRBJ2-4	-	CASSSKIQNIQYF	TGTGCCAGCTCATCAAAGATCCAGAACATTCAGTACTTC
TRBV7-2	many	TRBJ2-7	-	CASSLGTEYEQYF	TGTGCCAGCAGCTTAGGGACAGAATACGAGCAGTACTTC
TRBV29-1	-	TRBJ2-3	-	CSVRGSTDTQYF	TGCAGCGTAAGGGGTAGCACAGATACGCAGTATTTT
TRBV7-3	-	TRBJ2-1	TRBD2	CASSPTLAPYNEQFF	TGTGCCAGCAGCCCTACACTAGCGCCCTACAATGAGCAGTTCTTC
TRBV28	-	TRBJ1-5	-	CASSFWVGEPQHF	TGTGCCAGCAGTTTCTGGGTGGGGGAGCCCCAGCATTTT
TRBV20-1	few	TRBJ1-2	TRBD1	CSAPRTGGAYGYTF	TGCAGTGCTCCCCGGACAGGGGGCGCTTATGGCTACACCTTC
TRBV6-2/TRBV6-3	-	TRBJ2-7	TRBD2	CASSYTSDAYEQYF	TGTGCCAGCAGTTACACTAGCGATGCCTACGAGCAGTACTTC
TRBV7-3	many	TRBJ2-5	-	CASSLGVTPQETQYF	TGTGCCAGCAGCTTAGGTGTGACACCACAAGAGACCCAGTACTTC
TRBV19	-	TRBJ2-1	-	CASNPTGASYNEQFF	TGTGCCAGTAATCCCACGGGCGCTTCCTACAATGAGCAGTTCTTC
TRBV24-1	-	TRBJ2-7	TRBD1	CATSDLTGAIEEQYF	TGTGCCACCAGTGATCTGACAGGGGCCATCGAGGAGCAGTACTTC
TRBV5-4	many	TRBJ2-6	TRBD1	CASSPRQGALGANVLTF	TGTGCCAGCAGCCCACGACAGGGGGCGCTTGGGGCCAACGTCCTGACTTTC
TRBV15	-	TRBJ2-1	TRBD1	CATSRDRAGGYEQFF	TGTGCCACCAGCAGAGATAGGGCAGGGGGCTATGAGCAGTTCTTC
TRBV11-3	-	TRBJ2-5	-	CASSSGVGQGETQYF	TGTGCCAGCAGCTCGGGCGTCGGGCAGGGAGAGACCCAGTACTTC
TRBV7-2	few	TRBJ2-7	-	CASSRPGPPYHEQYF	TGTGCCAGCAGCCGGCCGGGACCCCCATACCACGAGCAGTACTTC
TRBV3-1	many	TRBJ2-7	-	CASSQRGEQYF	TGTGCCAGCAGCCAAAGGGGCGAGCAGTACTTC
TRBV4-1	-	TRBJ1-5	-	CASSQEAARVVPQHF	TGCGCCAGCAGCCAAGAGGCGGCGCGGGTAGTGCCCCAGCATTTT
TRBV5-4	many	TRBJ2-2	-	CASTLKVGTGELFF	TGTGCCAGCACCCTTAAGGTTGGCACCGGGGAGCTGTTTTTT
TRBV11-2	-	TRBJ2-3	TRBD2	CASSLVPGLAGDTQYF	TGTGCCAGCAGCTTAGTCCCGGGACTAGCGGGAGATACGCAGTATTTT
TRBV6-1	many	TRBJ1-5	TRBD1	CASRDGQAYNQPQHF	TGTGCCAGCAGGGACGGACAGGCCTACAATCAGCCCCAGCATTTT
TRBV6-6	few	TRBJ2-1	TRBD2	CASSVLAGGPSSYNEQFF	TGTGCCAGCAGTGTACTAGCGGGAGGGCCTAGCTCCTACAATGAGCAGTTCTTC
TRBV5-4	few	TRBJ2-1	-	CASSLGGFGYNEQFF	TGTGCCAGCAGCCTGGGGGGATTTGGATACAATGAGCAGTTCTTC
TRBV28	-	TRBJ1-1	-	CASSSHRVPEAFF	TGTGCCAGCAGTAGTCACAGGGTACCTGAAGCTTTCTTT
TRBV20-1	-	TRBJ1-5	TRBD1	CSASPRQGRNSNQPQHF	TGCAGTGCTAGTCCCCGACAGGGCCGAAATAGCAATCAGCCCCAGCATTTT
TRBV7-2	many	TRBJ2-7	TRBD2	CASSLYGTSGGESSYEQYF	TGTGCCAGCAGCTTATATGGGACTAGCGGGGGTGAAAGCTCCTACGAGCAGTACTTC
TRBV9	few	TRBJ2-1	TRBD2	CASSGSGSSYNEQFF	TGTGCCAGCAGCGGTAGCGGGAGCTCCTACAATGAGCAGTTCTTC
TRBV9	-	TRBJ2-7	TRBD2	CASSVDSGGYEQYF	TGTGCCAGCAGCGTAGATAGCGGGGGATACGAGCAGTACTTC
TRBV10-3	few	TRBJ2-7	TRBD1	CAIRETGNEQYF	TGTGCCATCAGGGAGACAGGGAACGAGCAGTACTTC
TRBV12-3/TRBV12-4	few	TRBJ2-4	-	CASSPRLPSKNIQYF	TGTGCCAGCAGTCCCCGACTCCCTAGCAAAAACATTCAGTACTTC
TRBV7-9	few	TRBJ1-5	TRBD1	CASSATGFNQPQHF	TGTGCCAGCAGCGCGACAGGGTTCAATCAGCCCCAGCATTTT
TRBV7-2	many	TRBJ2-7	TRBD1	CASSVLWGQPSSYEQYF	TGTGCCAGCAGCGTCCTGTGGGGACAGCCCAGCTCCTACGAGCAGTACTTC
TRBV7-8	many	TRBJ2-3	TRBD1	CASSPGTGVADTQYF	TGTGCCAGCAGCCCCGGGACAGGGGTTGCAGATACGCAGTATTTT
TRBV6-2/TRBV6-3	many	TRBJ2-1	TRBD2	CASSSSGRARHEQFF	TGTGCCAGCAGTTCGAGCGGGAGGGCCCGGCATGAGCAGTTCTTC
TRBV20-1	-	TRBJ2-5	-	CSARLTLKTQYF	TGCAGTGCTAGACTAACTCTTAAGACCCAGTACTTC
TRBV20-1	-	TRBJ2-2	TRBD1	CSARSWTGPVGELFF	TGCAGTGCTAGATCCTGGACAGGGCCCGTCGGGGAGCTGTTTTTT
TRBV6-6	few	TRBJ1-6	TRBD1	CASSYSWDRGGNSPLHF	TGTGCCAGCAGTTACTCGTGGGACAGGGGCGGCAATTCACCCCTCCACTTT
TRBV7-2	many	TRBJ2-2	-	CASSLGGHTGELFF	TGTGCCAGCAGCTTAGGGGGGCACACCGGGGAGCTGTTTTTT
TRBV7-2	many	TRBJ1-1	-	CASSLNPGKGAEAFF	TGTGCCAGCAGCTTAAATCCGGGGAAAGGGGCTGAAGCTTTCTTT
TRBV18	-	TRBJ1-1	-	CASSPQRDSSNTEAFF	TGTGCCAGCTCACCACAACGAGACAGTTCGAACACTGAAGCTTTCTTT